Below are 31 T cell receptor beta chains sequenced from a single sample in a study of PD-1 blockade in classical Hodgkin lymphoma. Every patient was affected by relapse after autologous stem cell transplantation, while exposure to brentuximab vedotin was not uniform. Libraries were prepared by immunoSEQ multiplex PCR; TCRdb keeps only in-frame clonotypes and omits some of them. The data show 11,000 or so clones, with 70% to 90% seen just once and less than 40% held by the top ten. The source was peripheral blood mononuclear cells (PBMCs), collected at baseline. The origin of the receptors is a human donor with classical Hodgkin lymphoma.

The chain employs TRBV7-3 and TRBJ2-2; 12 nucleotides match TRBD2. CDR1 is SGHTA and CDR2 is FQGTGA in the germline V gene. Trimming at V came to 4 bases and at J to 1 base, leaving 4 bases not matched to a gene. The CDR3 runs 17 residues. CDR3 in amino acids: CASSSGTSGLNTGELFF. As DNA, the CDR3 is TGTGCCAGCAGCTCAGGGACTAGCGGGCTGAACACCGGGGAGCTGTTTTTT.

The chain couples TRBV9 to TRBJ1-6; unclear D gene. The CDR3 consists of 13 residues. Trimming removed 0 bases from V and 8 bases from J, with 6 bases in between. Germline loops: CDR1 SGDLS, CDR2 YYNGEE. This chain's CDR3 is CASSVDRYSPLHF. The CDR3 region has the DNA TGTGCCAGCAGCGTAGACAGATATTCACCCCTCCACTTT.

The chain uses TRBV5-6 and TRBJ2-1, with D hard to call. Germline V gene data show CDR1 as SGHDT and CDR2 as YYEEEE. V lost 4 bases and J 0 bases, leaving 5 bases between the germline ends. The CDR3 extends over 13 amino acids. The CDR3 DNA reads as TGTGCCAGCAGCCCGGGCTCCTACAATGAGCAGTTCTTC. Protein product: CASSPGSYNEQFF. The full variable domain, with the rest looked up from reference TRBV5-6 and TRBJ2-1, is DAGVTQSPTHLIKTRGQQVTLRCSPKSGHDTVSWYQQALGQGPQFIFQYYEEEERQRGNFPDRFSGHQFPNYSSELNVNALLLGDSALYLCASSPGSYNEQFFGPGTRLTVL.

In DNA, the CDR3 is TGCGCCAGCAGCCCGGACAGGGAAGGGTATGGCTACACCTTC. This translates into CASSPDREGYGYTF. The V gene is TRBV4-1, the J gene TRBJ1-2; 8 nucleotides align to TRBD1. Germline loops: CDR1 MGHRA, CDR2 YSYEKL. The CDR3 runs 14 residues. Trimming at V came to 4 bases and at J to 5 bases, leaving 6 bases not matched to a gene.

The V call is TRBV27, the J call TRBJ2-7, with 9 bases aligning to TRBD2. Germline loops: CDR1 MNHEY, CDR2 SMNVEV (reference sequence). Losses at the gene ends were 0 bases for V and 4 bases for J; bases not matched to a gene: 1. The CDR3 totals 14 residues. CDR3 DNA: TGTGCCAGCAGTTTATCTAGCGGGAGTTACGAGCAGTACTTC. Its translation is CASSLSSGSYEQYF.

The chain is built from TRBV6-6 and TRBJ2-7; a weak D match, TRBD1 (6 bases). V lost 8 bases to trimming and J lost 1 base, with 15 bases between them. Germline-derived CDR1 and CDR2 are MNHNY and SVGAGI (reference sequence). This CDR3 has 14 amino acids. The CDR3 sequence is CASFDPGVSYEQYF. CDR3 nucleotide sequence: TGTGCCAGCTTTGACCCAGGGGTGTCCTACGAGCAGTACTTC.

The chain links TRBV4-3 to TRBJ2-7; D may match TRBD1 or TRBD2 (6 bases each). Germline V gene data show CDR1 as LGHNA and CDR2 as YSLEER. Trimming shortened V by 1 base and J by 3 bases, and 13 bases separated the two germline ends. The CDR3 sequence is 15 residues long. CDR3 bases: TGCGCCAGCAGCCAAGTGGCACAGGGAGGCTACGAGCAGTACTTC. It specifies CASSQVAQGGYEQYF.

The chain is built from TRBV28 and TRBJ2-1; the D gene is possibly TRBD2 (6 bases). Germline V lookup: CDR1 MDHEN, CDR2 SYDVKM. V lost 5 bases and J 7 bases, leaving 18 bases between the germline ends. The CDR3 runs to 15 residues. The CDR3 region has the DNA TGTGCCAGCAGTGACATTAGCGGAGGCCGGAATGAGCAGTTCTTC. Its protein product is CASSDISGGRNEQFF.

The V and J genes are TRBV7-2 and TRBJ2-1; TRBD1 aligns across 7 bases. Trimming at V came to 5 bases and at J to 4 bases, leaving 8 bases not matched to a gene. This CDR3 has 15 amino acids. In germline, CDR1 is SGHTA, CDR2 FQGNSA. CDR3 sequence: CASSLRQGTYNEQFF. CDR3 in DNA: TGTGCCAGCAGCCTCCGACAGGGCACATACAATGAGCAGTTCTTC. Looking up the rest from reference TRBV7-2 and TRBJ2-1 gives the full variable domain: GAGVSQSPSNKVTEKGKDVELRCDPISGHTALYWYRQSLGQGLEFLIYFQGNSAPDKSGLPSDRFSAERTGGSVSTLTIQRTQQEDSAVYLCASSLRQGTYNEQFFGPGTRLTVL.

In this sample, this clone turned up a few times. This rearrangement joins TRBV18 to TRBJ2-2; D uncertain. The CDR3 has 13 residues. Trimming cost V 10 bases and J 3 bases, with 12 bases left between them. Germline V gives CDR1 KGHSH, CDR2 LQKENI. In nucleotides, the CDR3 is TGTGCCACCGTTTGGTCATACACCGGGGAGCTGTTTTTT. It translates to CATVWSYTGELFF.

J is TRBJ1-1 and V is TRBV7-3, with a weak D call TRBD1 (6 bases). V shed 1 base and J shed 1 base, with 13 bases lying between them. This CDR3 has 16 residues. Germline-derived CDR1 and CDR2 are SGHTA and FQGTGA. The CDR3 reads CASSLRAGEGNTEAFF. CDR3 sequence (DNA): TGTGCCAGCAGCTTAAGGGCAGGGGAAGGGAACACTGAAGCTTTCTTT. Supplemented by reference TRBV7-3 and TRBJ1-1, the full variable domain reads GAGVSQTPSNKVTEKGKYVELRCDPISGHTALYWYRQSLGQGPEFLIYFQGTGAADDSGLPNDRFFAVRPEGSVSTLKIQRTERGDSAVYLCASSLRAGEGNTEAFFGQGTRLTVV.

In this sample, this clone turned up a few times. The genes are TRBV18 and TRBJ1-2; TRBD1 matches 10 bases. With 4 bases clipped from V and 8 bases from J, the junction kept 13 bases outside the gene matches. Looked up from germline, CDR1 is KGHSH and CDR2 is LQKENI. This CDR3 is built from 16 residues. CDR3 DNA: TGTGCCAGCTCACACGGAACCGGGACAGGGGATTACGGCTACACCTTC. Translating it yields CASSHGTGTGDYGYTF.

The chain uses TRBV30 and TRBJ2-2; 9 bases fit TRBD2. The germline V gene has CDR1 GTSNPN and CDR2 SVGIG (reference sequence). The CDR3 consists of 16 residues. J lost 6 bases, V lost 0 bases, and 8 bases had no gene match. The CDR3 sequence is CAWSVQEAGGAGELFF. CDR3 coding DNA: TGTGCCTGGAGTGTACAAGAAGCGGGAGGTGCCGGGGAGCTGTTTTTT. Complete variable domain (other parts from reference TRBV30 and TRBJ2-2): SQTIHQWPATLVQPVGSPLSLECTVEGTSNPNLYWYRQAAGRGLQLLFYSVGIGQISSEVPQNLSASRPQDRQFILSSKKLLLSDSGFYLCAWSVQEAGGAGELFFGEGSRLTVL.

The CDR3: CASSLGTGELFF. For the CDR3, the DNA is TGTGCCAGCAGCTTAGGGACCGGGGAGCTGTTTTTT. The V gene is TRBV11-2, the J gene TRBJ2-2, with D unresolved. There are 12 residues in the CDR3. Per the germline V gene, CDR1 is SGHAT and CDR2 is FQNNGV. Trimming stripped 1 base from V and 5 bases from J, with 2 bases between. The variable domain in full, completed from reference TRBV11-2 and TRBJ2-2, reads EAGVAQSPRYKIIEKRQSVAFWCNPISGHATLYWYQQILGQGPKLLIQFQNNGVVDDSQLPKDRFSAERLKGVDSTLKIQPAKLEDSAVYLCASSLGTGELFFGEGSRLTVL.

The rearrangement joins TRBV30 to TRBJ1-2; maybe TRBD1 (5 bases). The CDR3 totals 16 residues. The V gene lost 0 bases and the J gene lost 4 bases, with 18 bases spanning the gap. CDR1 GTSNPN and CDR2 SVGIG come from the germline V gene (reference sequence). CDR3: CAWSVSNTGSGYGYTF. The CDR3 bases are TGTGCCTGGAGTGTAAGTAACACAGGCTCGGGCTATGGCTACACCTTC.

V usage is TRBV27 and J usage is TRBJ1-2, with 12 bases lining up with TRBD1. Unmatched junction bases numbered 10, after V lost 1 base and J lost 7 bases. Germline CDR1 is MNHEY and CDR2 is SMNVEV (reference sequence). CDR3 size: 17 residues. The CDR3 region is CASSLFTGTGGSRGYTF. The CDR3 DNA reads TGTGCCAGCAGTTTATTTACCGGGACAGGGGGCTCGCGTGGCTACACCTTC.

This clone is labeled as medium-sized. The genes are TRBV11-3 and TRBJ2-3, with 7 bases that match TRBD2. CDR1 and CDR2 from the germline V gene are SGHNT and YENEEA. Losses at the gene ends were 2 bases for V and 6 bases for J; bases not matched to a gene: 2. The CDR3 covers 13 residues. The CDR3 DNA is TGTGCCAGCAGCTTACAGGGAGGGGATACGCAGTATTTT. Its protein is CASSLQGGDTQYF.

In its sample, this clone was seen a few times. This chain uses TRBV11-2 with TRBJ2-1; unclear D gene. The CDR3 contains 14 residues. Germline CDR1 is SGHAT and CDR2 is FQNNGV. The V end was cut by 1 base, the J end by 11 bases, with 15 bases between. CDR3 residues: CASSLGSYYGKQFF. In DNA form, the CDR3 reads TGTGCCAGCAGCTTAGGCTCTTACTATGGCAAGCAGTTCTTC.

The rearrangement links TRBV5-4 to TRBJ2-1; the D gene could be TRBD1 or TRBD2 (5 bases each). Germline CDR1 and CDR2: SGHNT and YYREEE (reference sequence). The V and J ends lost 3 bases and 6 bases respectively, with 10 bases between them. The length of the CDR3 is 13 residues. CDR3 sequence reads: CASSYGGSNEQFF. CDR3 in DNA: TGTGCCAGCAGCTATGGGGGAAGCAATGAGCAGTTCTTC.

The V call is TRBV10-2, the J call TRBJ2-7; D may be TRBD1 (6 bases). The germline CDR1 and CDR2 sequences are WSHSY and SAAADI. The CDR3 runs 13 residues. Deletions cut 6 bases from V and 4 bases from J, with 13 bases between. The CDR3: CASRQGTTYEQYF. DNA of the CDR3: TGCGCCAGCAGACAGGGAACTACATACGAGCAGTACTTC.

The chain joins TRBV6-4 to TRBJ2-1; no definite D call. V was pared by 3 bases and J by 8 bases, with 14 bases between. CDR1 and CDR2 from the germline V gene are MRHNA and SNTAGT. The CDR3 runs to 14 residues. CDR3 in DNA: TGTGCCAGCAGTGAAGACCAAGGGTCCCATGAGCAGTTCTTC. It encodes CASSEDQGSHEQFF.

The chain employs TRBV5-8 and TRBJ1-1; D perhaps matches TRBD1 (6 bases). CDR3 length: 15 amino acids. V lost 0 bases and J lost 1, with 10 bases in between. The germline V gene has CDR1 SGHTS and CDR2 YDEGEE. Written as DNA, the CDR3 is TGTGCCAGCAGCTTGGGTCGGGGGGCGAACACTGAAGCTTTCTTT. It specifies CASSLGRGANTEAFF.

The J gene is TRBJ2-5, the V gene TRBV19; tentatively, D is TRBD1 (5 bases). The CDR3 spans 12 residues. The V end was cut by 1 base, the J end by 9 bases, with 9 bases between. Germline V gives CDR1 LNHDA, CDR2 SQIVND (reference sequence). CDR3 residues: CASSIGQGSQYF. DNA of the CDR3: TGTGCCAGTAGTATAGGTCAGGGCTCCCAGTACTTC.

The chain carries TRBV6-1 and TRBJ2-2, with 8 positions matching TRBD1. J lost 5 bases, V lost 4 bases, and 15 bases had no gene match. CDR3 length equals 18 residues. Germline V lookup: CDR1 MNHNS, CDR2 SASEGT. CDR3 in amino acids: CASSGPGVRGRLTGELFF. CDR3 in DNA: TGTGCCAGCAGTGGGCCGGGGGTCAGGGGGCGATTAACCGGGGAGCTGTTTTTT.

This sequence joins TRBV9 and TRBJ2-2, with 10 bases fitting TRBD2. This CDR3 has 17 residues. Germline V gene data show CDR1 as SGDLS and CDR2 as YYNGEE. V lost 1 base and J lost 7; bases outside the gene matches: 10. CDR3 nucleotides: TGTGCCAGCAGCGTACCTACCGGGACTAGCGTCGACGGGGAGCTGTTTTTT. Its translation: CASSVPTGTSVDGELFF.

The chain couples TRBV11-2 to TRBJ2-7; 8 bases align to TRBD2. The CDR3 runs to 16 residues. J lost 1 base, V lost 7 bases, and 12 bases had no gene match. Germline assignment: CDR1 SGHAT and CDR2 FQNNGV. For the CDR3, the DNA is TGTGCCAGCACCTACCTTGGGGCGGGGGGATCCTACGAGCAGTACTTC. Translated: CASTYLGAGGSYEQYF.

J is TRBJ1-2 and V is TRBV6-1; D is perhaps TRBD1 (6 bases). V was pared by 4 bases and J by 3 bases, with 12 bases between. Germline V lookup: CDR1 MNHNS, CDR2 SASEGT. The CDR3 is 14 residues long. CDR3 bases: TGTGCCAGCAGTGTAGGACAGAAAGACTATGGCTACACCTTC. Protein product: CASSVGQKDYGYTF.

This clone is classed as medium-sized. One end of the junction varies from germline; a read error may be responsible. The rearrangement links TRBV7-9 to TRBJ2-7; D remains ambiguous. The CDR3 runs to 8 residues. Germline CDR1 and CDR2: SEHNR and FQNEAQ (reference sequence). CDR3 region: CASSPLHF. CDR3 DNA sequence: TGTGCCAGCAGCCCTCTCCACTTC.

The count of this clone is one. The chain uses TRBV4-3 and TRBJ2-7; 8 bases align to TRBD2. V gave up 3 bases and J gave up 0 bases; unmatched junction bases: 7. CDR3 length: 16 amino acids. Germline V gene lookup returns CDR1 LGHNA and CDR2 YSLEER. CDR3: CASSHESGGLSYEQYF. The CDR3 bases are TGCGCCAGCAGCCACGAGAGCGGGGGCCTCTCCTACGAGCAGTACTTC.

The V call is TRBV9, the J call TRBJ2-7; 9 nucleotides line up with TRBD1. The CDR3 is 14 amino acids. Per germline, CDR1 SGDLS and CDR2 YYNGEE. V lost 3 bases, J lost 6 bases, and 7 bases stayed unmatched. The CDR3 nucleotides are TGTGCCAGCAGCGGCCGGGACAGGGATCGCGAGCAGTACTTC. As protein: CASSGRDRDREQYF.

By share, this clone ranks as medium-sized. V usage is TRBV7-9 and J usage is TRBJ1-2; D may be TRBD1 (5 bases). V was shortened by 3 bases and J by 8 bases, with 19 bases between the two germline ends. CDR1 and CDR2 from the germline V gene are SEHNR and FQNEAQ (reference sequence). The CDR3 covers 15 residues. CDR3 in DNA: TGTGCCAGCAGCTTGACCGGGGGAGAACTACGCGGCTACACCTTC. The encoded protein is CASSLTGGELRGYTF.